The 4 T cell receptor beta chains below all came from one sample that was sequenced in a study of a mutant IDH1 vaccine in newly diagnosed glioma (dated by TCRdb to the early 2020s). Receptor amplification or capture employed the immunoSEQ multiplex PCR assay. In its TCRdb copy, this immuneACCESS table keeps in-frame sequences only and misses some clones. Where compared with another copy, unresolved V genes explain less than half of these, and the others have no known cause. Within this sample are tens of thousands of clones, with about 80% of them counted one time only. Under 8% of the sample rests with the top ten. The label giving this sample's time point can be read as: baseline, week 1 (first vaccination visit). Read against the paper, the sample's treatment or condition label means: pre-vaccination baseline after standard-of-care therapy. Source: PBMCs, taken from a glioma patient treated with radiotherapy, temozolomide or both. Source of these receptors: a woman in her 50s with glioma.

In this sample, this clone turned up many times. The genes are TRBV4-1 and TRBJ1-1; 7 bases fit TRBD1. From germline, CDR1 is MGHRA and CDR2 YSYEKL. The trim removed 2 bases at V and 1 base at J, leaving 7 bases unmatched. This CDR3 has 16 residues. The CDR3 is CASSQPLRTGNTEAFF. Here the CDR3 DNA reads TGCGCCAGCAGCCAACCCCTTCGGACAGGGAACACTGAAGCTTTCTTT.

This chain joins TRBV18 and TRBJ1-1; no clear D. Trimming shortened V by 4 bases and J by 3 bases, and 9 bases separated the two germline ends. Germline V gives CDR1 KGHSH, CDR2 LQKENI. The CDR3 covers 13 residues. This chain's CDR3 is CASSLGVDTEAFF. The CDR3 DNA reads TGTGCCAGCTCACTTGGGGTAGACACTGAAGCTTTCTTT.

V and J are TRBV30 and TRBJ1-2; TRBD1 might be the D (6 bases). The CDR3 length is 13 residues. CDR1 is GTSNPN, CDR2 SVGIG, per germline (reference sequence). V was clipped by 3 bases and J by 5 bases, with 13 bases between them. The CDR3 loop is CAWSQKGGYGYTF. CDR3 in DNA: TGTGCCTGGAGCCAAAAGGGGGGGTATGGCTACACCTTC.

This sequence joins TRBV7-9 and TRBJ1-1, with 7 bases fitting TRBD1. Germline V lookup: CDR1 SEHNR, CDR2 FQNEAQ (reference sequence). The V and J ends lost 5 bases and 2 bases, in that order; junction bases with no gene match: 5. The CDR3 is 14 amino acids. CDR3 region: CASSMTGINTEAFF. CDR3 DNA sequence: TGTGCCAGCAGCATGACAGGGATCAACACTGAAGCTTTCTTT.